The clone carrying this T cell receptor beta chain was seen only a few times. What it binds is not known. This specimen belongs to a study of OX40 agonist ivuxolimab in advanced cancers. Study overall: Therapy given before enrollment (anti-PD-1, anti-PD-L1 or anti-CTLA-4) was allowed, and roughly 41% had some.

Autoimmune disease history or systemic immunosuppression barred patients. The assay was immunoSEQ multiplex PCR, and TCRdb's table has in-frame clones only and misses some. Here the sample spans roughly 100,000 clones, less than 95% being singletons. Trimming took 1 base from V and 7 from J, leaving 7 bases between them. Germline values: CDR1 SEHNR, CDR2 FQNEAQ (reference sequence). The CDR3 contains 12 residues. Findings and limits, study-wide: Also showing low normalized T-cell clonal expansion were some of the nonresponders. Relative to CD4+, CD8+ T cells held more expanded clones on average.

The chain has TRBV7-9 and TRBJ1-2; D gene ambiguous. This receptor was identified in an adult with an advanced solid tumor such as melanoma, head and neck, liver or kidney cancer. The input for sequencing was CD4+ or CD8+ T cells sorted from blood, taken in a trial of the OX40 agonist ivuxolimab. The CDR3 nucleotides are TGTGCCAGCAGCTTAGTATCGGTTGGCTACACCTTC. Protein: CASSLVSVGYTF.